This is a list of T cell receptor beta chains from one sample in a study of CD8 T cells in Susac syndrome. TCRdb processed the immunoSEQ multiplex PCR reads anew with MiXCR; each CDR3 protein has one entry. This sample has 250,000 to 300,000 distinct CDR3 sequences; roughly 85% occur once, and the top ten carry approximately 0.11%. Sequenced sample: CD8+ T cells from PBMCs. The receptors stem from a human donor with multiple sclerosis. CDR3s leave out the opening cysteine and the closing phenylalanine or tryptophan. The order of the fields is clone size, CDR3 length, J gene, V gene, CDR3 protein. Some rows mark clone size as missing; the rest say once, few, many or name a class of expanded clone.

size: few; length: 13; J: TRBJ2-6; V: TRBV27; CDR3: ASSLVRSGANVLT
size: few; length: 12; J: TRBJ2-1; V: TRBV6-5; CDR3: ASSYHPSVNEQF
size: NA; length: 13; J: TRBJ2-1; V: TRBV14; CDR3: ASSQDDSGSNEQF
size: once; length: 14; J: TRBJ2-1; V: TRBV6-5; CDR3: ASSYPSPSSYNEQF
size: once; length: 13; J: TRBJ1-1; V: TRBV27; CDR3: ASSLVGTLRGEAF
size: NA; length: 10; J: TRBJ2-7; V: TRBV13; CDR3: ASTLGGGEQY
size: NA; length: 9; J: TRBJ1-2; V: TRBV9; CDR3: ASRDRDGYT
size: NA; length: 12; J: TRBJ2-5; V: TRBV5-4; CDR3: ASSLRRQLETQY
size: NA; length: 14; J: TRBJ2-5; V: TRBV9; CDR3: ASSRTGQGAMETQY
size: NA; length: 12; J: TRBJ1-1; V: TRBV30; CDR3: ALDGSEGITEAF
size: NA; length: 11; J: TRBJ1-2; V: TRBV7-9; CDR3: ASSHRDFHGYT
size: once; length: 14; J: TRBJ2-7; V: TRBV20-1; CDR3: SARDTGTRSSYEQY
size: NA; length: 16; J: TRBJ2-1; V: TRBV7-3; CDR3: ASSFPASGGGSYNEQF
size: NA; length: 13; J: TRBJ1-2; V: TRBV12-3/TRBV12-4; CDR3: ASSQTDRAILGYT
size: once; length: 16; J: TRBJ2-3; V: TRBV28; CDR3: ASSPGTSGAPLTDTQY
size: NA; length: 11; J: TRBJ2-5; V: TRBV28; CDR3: ASRGLAPETQY
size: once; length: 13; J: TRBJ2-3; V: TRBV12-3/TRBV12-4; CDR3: ASSGTSGTKRTQY
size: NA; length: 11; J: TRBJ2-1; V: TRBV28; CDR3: ASSSPVPYHTF
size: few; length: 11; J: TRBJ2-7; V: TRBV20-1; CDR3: SAPDRYSYEQY
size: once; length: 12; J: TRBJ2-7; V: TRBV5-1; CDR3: ASSLDGASYEQY
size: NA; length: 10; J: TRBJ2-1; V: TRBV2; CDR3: ATRGSYNEQF
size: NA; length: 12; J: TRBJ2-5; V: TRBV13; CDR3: ASSSRDFQETQY
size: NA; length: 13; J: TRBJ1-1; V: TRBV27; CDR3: ASRNRQGWGTEAF
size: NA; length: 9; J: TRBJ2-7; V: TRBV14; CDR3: ASADGYEQY
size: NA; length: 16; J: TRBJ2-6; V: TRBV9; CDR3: ASSVTRVWDSGANVLT
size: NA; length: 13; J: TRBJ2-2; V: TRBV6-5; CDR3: ASSPGVTNTGELF
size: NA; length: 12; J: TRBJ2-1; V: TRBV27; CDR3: ASAYRGRRNEQF
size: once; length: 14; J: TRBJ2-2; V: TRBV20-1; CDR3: SARGGLERTTGELF
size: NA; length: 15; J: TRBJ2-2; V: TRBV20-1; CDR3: SARDVSGQGTVGELF
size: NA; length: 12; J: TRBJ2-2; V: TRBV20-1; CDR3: SARDRGGTGELF